A single T cell receptor (beta chain) is shown here with its context. The antigen remains undetermined. V dropped 4 bases and J dropped 3; count of bases not matched to a gene: 6. CDR3 length: 13 amino acids. Germline-derived CDR1 and CDR2 are GTSNPN and SVGIG (reference sequence). Genomic DNA per cell subset filled all wells of several immunoSEQ plates. Libraries were prepared by immunoSEQ multiplex PCR; TCRdb keeps only in-frame clonotypes and omits some of them. Of roughly 2 million clones listed, roughly 94% are singletons. The data belong to a study of shared clonotypes between healthy human individuals. Study-wide results and limits: The naive CD4 repertoires of a handful of donors were compared, and about 5% of clonotypes were shared. For sorted subsets, rarefaction showed incomplete sequencing despite large depth. Generation probabilities were higher for clonotypes shared across all four sorted-subset donors than for unshared ones.

The chain is built from TRBV30 and TRBJ2-7; TRBD1 matches at 7 bases. The clonotype was recovered from a man aged 18 to 30 in good health. Input material: naive CD4+ T cells sorted from blood. The subset denotes: CD45RA+ positively selected. The CDR3 region is CAWTGDRYYEQYF. In nucleotides, the CDR3 is TGTGCCTGGACCGGGGACAGATACTACGAGCAGTACTTC.